One sample yielded the 9 T cell receptor beta chains listed below, sequenced in a study of cytomegalovirus exposure and HLA in healthy donors. Amplification used 60 Vbeta primers and 13 Jbeta primers. Only in-frame clones appear in the TCRdb table, and some are missing; sequencing was by immunoSEQ multiplex PCR. The data contain 130,000 to 150,000 clones, approximately 68% of them singletons. The sample comprised PBMCs. The receptors come from a man aged 60 to 69 in good health and CMV-seronegative.

The rearrangement joins TRBV27 to TRBJ2-5, with 9 bases matching TRBD1. The J call may be wrong; the DNA end is better matched by TRBJ2-7. CDR1 is MNHEY, CDR2 SMNVEV, per germline (reference sequence). CDR3 length: 15 amino acids. Written as DNA, the CDR3 is TGTGCCAGCAGCCTCGTCCGGACAGGGGACCACGAGCAGTACTTC. Residues: CASSLVRTGDHEQYF.

J is TRBJ1-1 and V is TRBV7-9; D uncertain. CDR1 is SEHNR, CDR2 FQNEAQ, per germline (reference sequence). V was pared by 1 base and J by 7 bases, with 7 bases between. The CDR3 is 12 amino acids. CDR3 in amino acids: CASSLVNGEAFF. DNA for the CDR3: TGTGCCAGCAGCTTAGTAAACGGTGAAGCTTTCTTT.

The sample holds one count of this clone. The genes are TRBV11-3 and TRBJ2-2; D not certain. CDR3 length: 13 residues. Trimming took 5 bases from V and 5 from J, leaving 9 bases between them. Germline V lookup: CDR1 SGHNT, CDR2 YENEEA. The CDR3 is CASSLSLTGELFF. The CDR3 bases are TGTGCCAGCAGCCTTTCTTTAACCGGGGAGCTGTTTTTT.

The V gene is TRBV27, the J gene TRBJ2-1; TRBD2 aligns across 11 bases. The germline V gene encodes CDR1 MNHEY and CDR2 SMNVEV (reference sequence). The CDR3 loop spans 19 amino acids. V trimming: 2 bases; J trimming: 0 bases; junction bases outside the gene matches: 9. This CDR3 reads CASSLQASGRPSSYNEQFF. The DNA of the CDR3 is TGTGCCAGCAGTTTACAAGCTAGCGGGAGGCCAAGCTCCTACAATGAGCAGTTCTTC.

V and J are TRBV7-9 and TRBJ1-4; D not certain. The germline V gene encodes CDR1 SEHNR and CDR2 FQNEAQ (reference sequence). The CDR3 consists of 14 residues. The V gene lost 1 base and the J gene lost 7 bases, with 10 bases spanning the gap. CDR3 nucleotides: TGTGCCAGCAGCTTAGAGGAAGGAGGTGAAAAACTGTTTTTT. Protein product: CASSLEEGGEKLFF.

This clone appeared a few times. The chain joins TRBV9 to TRBJ2-2, with 9 positions matching TRBD1. The CDR3 runs to 15 residues. CDR1 is SGDLS and CDR2 is YYNGEE in the germline V gene. J gave up 7 bases and V 1 base, and 5 bases lay outside the gene matches. The CDR3 DNA follows: TGTGCCAGCAGCGTAACGGGACAGGGCCACGGGGAGCTGTTTTTT. It is translated as CASSVTGQGHGELFF.

J is TRBJ2-3 and V is TRBV29-1, with TRBD2 matching 10 bases. CDR1 and CDR2 (germline): SQVTM, ANQGSEA. This CDR3 has 16 residues. Trimming took 6 bases from V and 2 from J; bases not matched to a gene: 11. The CDR3 spells CSVTPGLADPTDTQYF. CDR3 in DNA: TGCAGCGTCACTCCCGGACTAGCGGATCCCACAGATACGCAGTATTTT.

The chain recombines TRBV19 with TRBJ1-1; TRBD1 matches 7 bases. From germline, CDR1 is LNHDA and CDR2 SQIVND (reference sequence). This CDR3 spans 15 amino acids. With 5 bases clipped from V and 1 base from J, the junction kept 7 bases outside the gene matches. As DNA, the CDR3 is TGTGCCAGTAGTGCGCCTGGACAGGAGAACACTGAAGCTTTCTTT. Encoded protein: CASSAPGQENTEAFF.

This chain links TRBV7-9 with TRBJ1-5; D not resolved. Trimming left V 1 base short and J 3 bases short, with 10 bases between. The CDR3 runs to 15 residues. The germline gives CDR1 SEHNR, CDR2 FQNEAQ (reference sequence). This CDR3 is CASSLGAGVNQPQHF. CDR3 DNA: TGTGCCAGCAGCTTAGGGGCGGGAGTCAATCAGCCCCAGCATTTT.